This T cell receptor beta chain derives from a study of blood T cell repertoires in COVID-19. Study-level background: Specimens from acute and convalescent COVID-19 originated in the United States, Italy and Spain. Nucleic acid was either cDNA or gDNA, and it came from T cells, B-cell-depleted T cells, or PBMCs.

Profiling relied on immunoSEQ multiplex PCR, and the TCRdb table lists in-frame clones only, not all of them. The sample includes 330,000 or so clones, 80% to 90% seen only once; the top ten take 9.9%. This CDR3 comprises 16 residues. Germline-derived CDR1 and CDR2 are MNHNS and SASEGT. Trimming at V came to 4 bases and at J to 2 bases, leaving 3 bases not matched to a gene. The sequenced sample consisted of peripheral blood. This TCR was recovered from a man in his thirties or forties with COVID-19, enrolled during active disease. The chain carries TRBV6-1 and TRBJ2-1; 12 bases align to TRBD2. The DNA of the CDR3 is TGTGCCAGCAGTGGTCGACTAGCGGGAGCCTACAATGAGCAGTTCTTC. This encodes CASSGRLAGAYNEQFF.